These 28 T cell receptor beta chains originate from one sample sequenced in a study of cytomegalovirus exposure and HLA in healthy donors. The PCR had 60 Vbeta and 13 Jbeta primers. Measured with immunoSEQ multiplex PCR; TCRdb has only the in-frame clones, and not every one. The sample has under 200,000 clones; around 68% are singletons. The sequencing sample was made of PBMCs. The receptors stem from a girl aged 10-17 years in good health and CMV-seronegative.

The rearrangement links TRBV7-9 to TRBJ2-1; D gene unclear. Germline V gene lookup returns CDR1 SEHNR and CDR2 FQNEAQ (reference sequence). The V end was cut by 3 bases, the J end by 8 bases, with 5 bases between. The CDR3 extends over 11 amino acids. CDR3 residues: CASSFQDEQFF. The CDR3 DNA sequence: TGTGCCAGCAGCTTTCAGGATGAGCAGTTCTTC.

The chain uses TRBV9 and TRBJ1-1, with D tentatively TRBD1 (6 bases). CDR3 length equals 15 residues. Germline assignment: CDR1 SGDLS and CDR2 YYNGEE. V was shortened by 3 bases and J by 4 bases, with 16 bases between the two germline ends. CDR3 protein: CASSANGGAGTEAFF. The CDR3 DNA follows: TGTGCCAGCAGCGCCAACGGGGGGGCAGGCACTGAAGCTTTCTTT. Based on the CDR3 plus reference TRBV9 and TRBJ1-1, the full variable domain is DSGVTQTPKHLITATGQRVTLRCSPRSGDLSVYWYQQSLDQGLQFLIQYYNGEERAKGNILERFSAQQFPDLHSELNLSSLELGDSALYFCASSANGGAGTEAFFGQGTRLTVV.

J is TRBJ2-7 and V is TRBV15; tentatively, D is TRBD2 (6 bases). The germline V gene has CDR1 LNHNV and CDR2 YYDKDF (reference sequence). Trimming took 5 bases from V and 4 from J, leaving 15 bases between them. This CDR3 region has 14 residues. The CDR3 nucleotides are TGTGCCACCAGCTCTCGACTAGAGGAGTACGAGCAGTACTTC. Protein: CATSSRLEEYEQYF.

The chain is built from TRBV4-2 and TRBJ2-4; 9 nucleotides agree with TRBD2. This CDR3 contains 15 residues. Germline CDR1 LGHNA, CDR2 YNFKEQ. V was clipped by 1 base and J by 8 bases; unmatched bases: 6. CDR3 in DNA: TGTGCCAGCAGCCAAGCGGGACTAGCTTTGGACATTCAGTACTTC. Translated, it gives CASSQAGLALDIQYF.

V is TRBV4-1 and J is TRBJ2-7; TRBD2 aligns across 9 bases. Losses at the gene ends were 3 bases for V and 1 base for J; bases not matched to a gene: 1. The CDR3 spans 14 residues. The germline V gene encodes CDR1 MGHRA and CDR2 YSYEKL. The CDR3 coding sequence is TGCGCCAGCAGCCAGAGCGGGGGGTCCTACGAGCAGTACTTC. Translation: CASSQSGGSYEQYF.

This chain links TRBV10-3 with TRBJ1-6, with D hard to call. The CDR3 contains 13 residues. The germline CDR1 and CDR2 sequences are ENHRY and SYGVKD. Trimming pared 2 bases from V and 9 bases from J, leaving 8 bases between. CDR3 region: CAISEKGGSPLHF. As DNA, the CDR3 is TGTGCCATCAGTGAGAAGGGAGGTTCACCCCTCCACTTT.

The CDR3 sequence: CASSGGLAADTQYF. In DNA, the CDR3 is TGTGCCAGCAGTGGGGGACTAGCGGCAGATACGCAGTATTTT. V and J are TRBV25-1 and TRBJ2-3; 11 bases match TRBD2. The CDR3 extends over 14 amino acids. CDR1 is MGHDK and CDR2 is SYGVNS in the germline V gene. The V and J ends lost 4 bases and 4 bases, in that order; junction bases with no gene match: 1.

V and J are TRBV2 and TRBJ1-4; no clear D. The germline V gene encodes CDR1 SNHLY and CDR2 FYNNEI. Trimming took 2 bases from V and 7 from J, leaving 14 bases between them. This CDR3 region has 15 residues. The DNA of the CDR3 is TGTGCCAGCAGTGAACGGGAGTCTAATGGTGAAAAACTGTTTTTT. Translated: CASSERESNGEKLFF. The full variable domain, rest sourced from reference TRBV2 and TRBJ1-4, is EPEVTQTPSHQVTQMGQEVILRCVPISNHLYFYWYRQILGQKVEFLVSFYNNEISEKSEIFDDQFSVERPDGSNFTLKIRSTKLEDSAMYFCASSERESNGEKLFFGSGTQLSVL.

This clone has just one count. The chain has TRBV7-9 and TRBJ1-5; 10 nucleotides line up with TRBD1. Germline V gives CDR1 SEHNR, CDR2 FQNEAQ (reference sequence). Trimming removed 5 bases from V and 3 bases from J; junction bases left unmatched: 4. The CDR3 has 15 residues. The CDR3: CASSVGTGVNQPQHF. The CDR3 bases are TGTGCCAGCAGCGTCGGGACAGGGGTCAATCAGCCCCAGCATTTT. Combining the CDR3 with reference TRBV7-9 and TRBJ1-5 gives the whole variable domain DTGVSQNPRHKITKRGQNVTFRCDPISEHNRLYWYRQTLGQGPEFLTYFQNEAQLEKSRLLSDRFSAERPKGSFSTLEIQRTEQGDSAMYLCASSVGTGVNQPQHFGDGTRLSIL.

The rearrangement joins TRBV29-1 to TRBJ2-1; D is uncertain. The germline V gene encodes CDR1 SQVTM and CDR2 ANQGSEA. This CDR3 comprises 12 residues. The V and J ends lost 4 bases and 9 bases respectively, with 13 bases between them. As DNA, the CDR3 is TGCAGCGTTGGATACCCTAGTAGTGAGCAGTTCTTC. It yields the protein CSVGYPSSEQFF.

V is TRBV2 and J is TRBJ2-7, with D perhaps TRBD2 (6 bases). CDR3 length: 13 amino acids. CDR1 and CDR2 from the germline V gene are SNHLY and FYNNEI. The V gene lost 8 bases and the J gene lost 0 bases, with 11 bases spanning the gap. Here the CDR3 reads CASRDLSSYEQYF. DNA for the CDR3: TGTGCCAGCCGGGACTTAAGCTCCTACGAGCAGTACTTC. Looking up the rest from reference TRBV2 and TRBJ2-7 gives the full variable domain: EPEVTQTPSHQVTQMGQEVILRCVPISNHLYFYWYRQILGQKVEFLVSFYNNEISEKSEIFDDQFSVERPDGSNFTLKIRSTKLEDSAMYFCASRDLSSYEQYFGPGTRLTVT.

This chain connects TRBV25-1 to TRBJ2-6; maybe TRBD2 (5 bases). CDR3 length: 15 residues. Looked up from germline, CDR1 is MGHDK and CDR2 is SYGVNS. Trimming removed 1 base from V and 2 bases from J, with 6 bases in between. The CDR3 region has the DNA TGTGCCAGCAGTGAATCCGGGGCTGGGGCCAACGTCCTGACTTTC. Encoded protein: CASSESGAGANVLTF.

V and J are TRBV6-1 and TRBJ1-2; 8 positions match TRBD1. Trimming cost V 0 bases and J 2 bases; bases outside gene matches: 5. The CDR3 is made up of 16 amino acids. CDR1 MNHNS and CDR2 SASEGT come from the germline V gene. CDR3 amino acids: CASSEALGTGNYGYTF. The CDR3 DNA follows: TGTGCCAGCAGTGAAGCGCTCGGGACAGGAAACTATGGCTACACCTTC.

The chain has TRBV2 and TRBJ1-2; possibly TRBD1 for D (6 bases). Germline loops: CDR1 SNHLY, CDR2 FYNNEI. V was shortened by 6 bases and J by 3 bases, with 11 bases between the two germline ends. The CDR3 contains 13 residues. DNA for the CDR3: TGTGCCAGCAGCACGGACAGAGACTATGGCTACACCTTC. Translating it yields CASSTDRDYGYTF. Full variable domain (outside the CDR3, taken from reference TRBV2 and TRBJ1-2): EPEVTQTPSHQVTQMGQEVILRCVPISNHLYFYWYRQILGQKVEFLVSFYNNEISEKSEIFDDQFSVERPDGSNFTLKIRSTKLEDSAMYFCASSTDRDYGYTFGSGTRLTVV.

The rearrangement joins TRBV27 to TRBJ2-7; TRBD1 matches 7 bases. This CDR3 has 16 residues. Germline V gene sequence: CDR1 MNHEY, CDR2 SMNVEV (reference sequence). The V and J ends lost 7 bases and 5 bases, in that order; junction bases with no gene match: 17. The CDR3 region has the DNA TGTGCCAGCACCACGGGTGGTAGGGGGCGCTTCCACGAGCAGTACTTC. Amino acid sequence: CASTTGGRGRFHEQYF.

V gene TRBV6-5 combines with J gene TRBJ1-5, with 7 bases matching TRBD1. The V and J ends lost 8 bases and 4 bases, in that order; junction bases with no gene match: 11. This CDR3 has 15 amino acids. Per germline, CDR1 MNHEY and CDR2 SVGAGI. As DNA, the CDR3 is TGTGCCAGCCGCAAAGGGGGACAGACAAATCAGCCCCAGCATTTT. Protein: CASRKGGQTNQPQHF.

The chain employs TRBV7-9 and TRBJ2-7, with 8 positions matching TRBD1. The ends lost 3 bases at V and 3 bases at J; junction bases unmatched: 4. The CDR3 contains 14 residues. Germline V lookup: CDR1 SEHNR, CDR2 FQNEAQ (reference sequence). CDR3 region: CASSFDRGLYEQYF. The CDR3 nucleotides read TGTGCCAGCAGCTTTGACAGGGGCCTCTACGAGCAGTACTTC.

This clone showed up just a few times. The chain combines TRBV19 with TRBJ1-6, with TRBD1 matching 9 bases. V lost 9 bases to trimming and J lost 9 bases; unmatched junction nucleotides: 3. The length of the CDR3 is 12 residues. Germline values: CDR1 LNHDA, CDR2 SQIVND (reference sequence). DNA for the CDR3: TGTGCCAGCACAGGGGGCGGTTCACCCCTCCACTTT. Translated: CASTGGGSPLHF.

A single count supports this clone. This rearrangement joins TRBV30 to TRBJ2-1; D gene uncertain. Germline V CDR1 and CDR2: GTSNPN, SVGIG (reference sequence). The CDR3 consists of 14 residues. V was trimmed by 0 bases and J by 7 bases, leaving 13 bases between them. CDR3 loop: CAWSVLSERNEQFF. In nucleotides, the CDR3 is TGTGCCTGGAGTGTACTCTCGGAGAGAAATGAGCAGTTCTTC.

This clone was counted between two and nine times. The chain employs TRBV4-1 and TRBJ2-3; D remains unclear. The CDR3 length is 14 residues. The germline gives CDR1 MGHRA, CDR2 YSYEKL. Trimming left V 1 base short and J 2 bases short, with 7 bases between. CDR3 sequence: CASSQVQNTDTQYF. The DNA for the CDR3 is TGCGCCAGCAGCCAAGTGCAGAACACAGATACGCAGTATTTT.

This chain connects TRBV5-6 to TRBJ2-7, with 7 bases matching TRBD1. CDR1 is SGHDT and CDR2 is YYEEEE in the germline V gene. The CDR3 is 17 amino acids. The junction had 14 bases not matched to a gene; V was cut back by 0 bases and J by 5 bases. CDR3 residues: CASSLGIFGQDSHEQYF. The DNA of the CDR3 is TGTGCCAGCAGCTTGGGGATTTTCGGACAGGATTCCCACGAGCAGTACTTC.

This chain joins TRBV5-1 and TRBJ2-5; TRBD2 aligns across 7 bases. The CDR3 length is 16 residues. V lost 0 bases and J lost 1; bases outside the gene matches: 6. Per germline, CDR1 SGHRS and CDR2 YFSETQ. The CDR3 sequence is CASSLGGGWGQETQYF. The DNA of the CDR3 is TGCGCCAGCAGCTTGGGCGGGGGTTGGGGCCAAGAGACCCAGTACTTC. The full variable domain, with the rest looked up from reference TRBV5-1 and TRBJ2-5, is KAGVTQTPRYLIKTRGQQVTLSCSPISGHRSVSWYQQTPGQGLQFLFEYFSETQRNKGNFPGRFSGRQFSNSRSEMNVSTLELGDSALYLCASSLGGGWGQETQYFGPGTRLLVL.

This sequence joins TRBV9 and TRBJ1-1; D is possibly TRBD1 (5 bases). The V gene's germline CDR1 is SGDLS and CDR2 YYNGEE. The V and J ends lost 3 bases and 0 bases respectively, with 12 bases between them. The CDR3 consists of 15 residues. For the CDR3, the DNA is TGTGCCAGCAGCGCCCTGGGAGGGGTGAACACTGAAGCTTTCTTT. Translating gives CASSALGGVNTEAFF.

This chain links TRBV6-4 with TRBJ2-7; a weak D match, TRBD1 (5 bases). Per germline, CDR1 MRHNA and CDR2 SNTAGT. V was trimmed by 3 bases and J by 2 bases, leaving 17 bases between them. The CDR3 spans 16 residues. Here the CDR3 reads CASSEFWGTTPYEQYF. The CDR3 bases are TGTGCCAGCAGTGAATTCTGGGGCACTACTCCCTACGAGCAGTACTTC.

The chain links TRBV16 to TRBJ1-1, with D possibly matching TRBD1 (5 bases). In germline, CDR1 is KGHSY, CDR2 FQNENV. The CDR3 runs 14 residues. Trimming stripped 3 bases from V and 1 base from J, with 9 bases between. CDR3 sequence reads: CASSQGQGNTEAFF. Here the CDR3 DNA reads TGTGCCAGCAGCCAGGGTCAGGGGAACACTGAAGCTTTCTTT.

The V and J genes are TRBV19 and TRBJ1-5; no firm D call. Between the trimmed V and J ends, which lost 10 bases and 2 bases, there was a span of 15 bases. Germline CDR1 LNHDA, CDR2 SQIVND (reference sequence). The CDR3 sequence is 14 residues long. The CDR3 DNA is TGTGCCACTACGATGCTCGTTGGCAATCAGCCCCAGCATTTT. Encoded protein: CATTMLVGNQPQHF.

Written as DNA, the CDR3 is TGTGCCAGCAGCTTTGGACAGACCTATGGCTACACCTTC. This encodes CASSFGQTYGYTF. This chain joins TRBV5-6 and TRBJ1-2; possible D gene TRBD1, 6 bases. Germline V CDR1 and CDR2: SGHDT, YYEEEE. This CDR3 is built from 13 residues. V was shortened by 2 bases and J by 4 bases, with 9 bases between the two germline ends.

The chain combines TRBV2 with TRBJ2-3, with 15 bases fitting TRBD2. Germline lookup yields CDR1 SNHLY and CDR2 FYNNEI. V was pared by 6 bases and J by 1 base, with 5 bases of the junction left unmatched. The CDR3 has 17 amino acids. Written as DNA, the CDR3 is TGTGCCAGCAGGCGGACTAGCGGGGGGGTCGGCACAGATACGCAGTATTTT. The encoded protein is CASRRTSGGVGTDTQYF.